These 21 T cell receptor beta chains were all obtained from the same sample, sequenced in a study of blood T cell repertoires in COVID-19. Using immunoSEQ multiplex PCR, the repertoire was profiled, and TCRdb retains in-frame clones only, with some absent. The table has about 160,000 clones, around 87% seen once. What was sequenced was peripheral blood. The receptors derive from an older woman with COVID-19, enrolled during active disease.

This clone occurred once. This rearrangement joins TRBV18 to TRBJ1-6; the D gene is possibly TRBD1 (5 bases). This CDR3 has 15 residues. Between the trimmed V and J ends, which lost 1 base and 4 bases, there was a span of 8 bases. Per the germline V gene, CDR1 is KGHSH and CDR2 is LQKENI. The CDR3 coding sequence is TGTGCCAGCTCACCACAGCAGGGTTATAATTCACCCCTCCACTTT. Translation gives CASSPQQGYNSPLHF.

The V gene is TRBV5-1, the J gene TRBJ2-7, with 7 bases fitting TRBD1. V shed 4 bases, J shed 9 bases, and the junction held 16 bases outside the gene matches. This CDR3 is built from 15 residues. Germline assignment: CDR1 SGHRS and CDR2 YFSETQ. CDR3 sequence: CASSPGDRVVLGQYF. The CDR3 DNA reads as TGCGCCAGCAGCCCGGGCGACAGGGTAGTTCTCGGGCAGTACTTC.

This clone was observed a single time. CDR3 coding DNA: TGTGCCTGGAGTGTAGTTCGTGTGGACAACCACCAAGAGACCCAGTACTTC. It codes for CAWSVVRVDNHQETQYF. The V and J genes are TRBV30 and TRBJ2-5, with a weak D call TRBD1 (5 bases). The germline V gene has CDR1 GTSNPN and CDR2 SVGIG (reference sequence). The CDR3 covers 17 residues. Deletions cut 0 bases from V and 0 bases from J, with 17 bases between.

V gene TRBV5-3 combines with J gene TRBJ1-4, with 7 bases aligning to TRBD1. TRBV5-3 is labeled an ORF, and its function is uncertain. This CDR3 contains 15 residues. With 4 bases clipped from V and 6 bases from J, the junction kept 9 bases outside the gene matches. The CDR3: CARSRGGMEDEKLFF. The CDR3 DNA sequence: TGTGCCAGAAGCCGAGGGGGCATGGAGGATGAAAAACTGTTTTTT.

The J gene is TRBJ1-2, the V gene TRBV7-9; D perhaps matches TRBD1 (5 bases). The CDR3 has 13 residues. Germline CDR1 is SEHNR and CDR2 is FQNEAQ (reference sequence). V was clipped by 5 bases and J by 4 bases, with 11 bases between them. The CDR3: CASSQAGGYGYTF. CDR3 nucleotide sequence: TGTGCCAGCAGCCAGGCGGGGGGCTATGGCTACACCTTC.

This clone is a singleton in its sample. This sequence joins TRBV5-6 and TRBJ2-7, with TRBD1 matching over 8 bases. This CDR3 is 14 amino acids long. The ends lost 0 bases at V and 4 bases at J; junction bases unmatched: 3. Germline V gives CDR1 SGHDT, CDR2 YYEEEE. CDR3 DNA: TGTGCCAGCAGCTTGGTTCAGGGGGCTTACGAGCAGTACTTC. Its translation: CASSLVQGAYEQYF.

J is TRBJ2-7 and V is TRBV24-1; 7 bases align to TRBD1. This CDR3 spans 15 amino acids. The germline CDR1 and CDR2 sequences are KGHDR and SFDVKD. With 4 bases clipped from V and 6 bases from J, the junction kept 11 bases outside the gene matches. The CDR3 DNA sequence: TGTGCCACCAGTGACCCCGTGAAGGGGGCCCTCGAGCAGTACTTC. Protein: CATSDPVKGALEQYF.

The chain joins TRBV5-1 to TRBJ1-2, with D perhaps matching TRBD1 (6 bases). CDR1 is SGHRS, CDR2 YFSETQ, per germline. The V end was cut by 0 bases, the J end by 8 bases, with 20 bases between. The CDR3 has 16 residues. The CDR3 coding sequence is TGCGCCAGCAGCTTGGAGTCAGGGGCTCGGTCGCGGGGCTACACCTTC. This encodes CASSLESGARSRGYTF.

The chain uses TRBV30 and TRBJ1-1, with no clear D. This CDR3 has 10 residues. Trimming shortened V by 3 bases and J by 8 bases, and 7 bases separated the two germline ends. Per the germline V gene, CDR1 is GTSNPN and CDR2 is SVGIG (reference sequence). DNA for the CDR3: TGTGCCTGGAGACGAGAGGAAGCTTTCTTT. Amino acids: CAWRREEAFF.

This clone showed up just a few times. The chain carries TRBV5-8 and TRBJ2-5; tentatively, D is TRBD1 (6 bases). Trimming cost V 3 bases and J 5 bases, with 17 bases left between them. The CDR3 is 15 residues long. Germline assignment: CDR1 SGHTS and CDR2 YDEGEE. The CDR3 DNA reads as TGTGCCAGCAGCTACAACTCAGGGGACGGGGAGACCCAGTACTTC. Translating gives CASSYNSGDGETQYF. Looking up the rest from reference TRBV5-8 and TRBJ2-5 gives the full variable domain: EAGVTQSPTHLIKTRGQQATLRCSPISGHTSVYWYQQALGLGLQFLLWYDEGEERNRGNFPPRFSGRQFPNYSSELNVNALELEDSALYLCASSYNSGDGETQYFGPGTRLLVL.

The rearrangement links TRBV9 to TRBJ1-2; 10 bases line up with TRBD1. CDR1 is SGDLS, CDR2 YYNGEE, per germline. Losses at the gene ends were 2 bases for V and 7 bases for J; bases not matched to a gene: 5. This CDR3 is built from 14 residues. The CDR3 is CASSVGQGVGGYTF. Written as DNA, the CDR3 is TGTGCCAGCAGCGTCGGACAGGGGGTAGGTGGCTACACCTTC.

The chain couples TRBV19 to TRBJ1-4, with 7 bases fitting TRBD1. The length of the CDR3 is 14 residues. V dropped 6 bases and J dropped 6; count of bases not matched to a gene: 7. Germline CDR1 LNHDA, CDR2 SQIVND (reference sequence). In DNA form, the CDR3 reads TGTGCCAGTAGACCGACAGGGAGCTATGAAAAACTGTTTTTT. Its protein is CASRPTGSYEKLFF.

This clone was recorded once. The V and J genes are TRBV7-6 and TRBJ2-1; 11 nucleotides line up with TRBD2. V dropped 4 bases and J dropped 2; count of bases not matched to a gene: 4. This CDR3 has 16 residues. The germline V gene encodes CDR1 SGHVS and CDR2 FNYEAQ. The CDR3 reads CASSSQLAGAYNEQFF. CDR3 coding DNA: TGTGCCAGCAGCTCCCAACTAGCGGGGGCCTACAATGAGCAGTTCTTC.

The CDR3 coding sequence is TGTGCCAGCAGTTACTCATCCCAGTGGACTGAAGCTTTCTTT. It yields the protein CASSYSSQWTEAFF. The chain combines TRBV6-5 with TRBJ1-1; D is unclear. Germline CDR1 is MNHEY and CDR2 is SVGAGI. Trimming cost V 0 bases and J 5 bases, with 10 bases left between them. The CDR3 consists of 14 residues.

For this clone: The sample holds other DNA sequences that translate to the same CDR3. The chain links TRBV19 to TRBJ1-5; TRBD1 might be the D (5 bases). Between the trimmed V and J ends, which lost 3 bases and 6 bases, there was a span of 9 bases. Per the germline V gene, CDR1 is LNHDA and CDR2 is SQIVND (reference sequence). The length of the CDR3 is 13 residues. As DNA, the CDR3 is TGTGCCAGTAGTATCCAGGGAGGTCAGCCCCAGCATTTT. This translates into CASSIQGGQPQHF.

The chain recombines TRBV15 with TRBJ2-5; a weak D match, TRBD1 (5 bases). Germline V gene data show CDR1 as LNHNV and CDR2 as YYDKDF (reference sequence). Trimming left V 1 base short and J 5 bases short, with 11 bases between. This CDR3 is built from 14 residues. CDR3 nucleotide sequence: TGTGCCACCAGCAGAGTCTTGGGGCAGGAGACCCAGTACTTC. It translates to CATSRVLGQETQYF.

CDR3 loop: CASSTWTVYGYTF. For the CDR3, the DNA is TGTGCCAGTAGTACCTGGACAGTTTATGGCTACACCTTC. The chain carries TRBV19 and TRBJ1-2, with D tentatively TRBD1 (6 bases). V shed 4 bases and J shed 5 bases, with 11 bases lying between them. This CDR3 comprises 13 residues. Per germline, CDR1 LNHDA and CDR2 SQIVND (reference sequence).

The rearrangement links TRBV6-1 to TRBJ2-3; the match to TRBD2 covers 15 bases. The germline V gene has CDR1 MNHNS and CDR2 SASEGT. The CDR3 loop spans 16 amino acids. Trimming cost V 4 bases and J 4 bases; bases outside gene matches: 3. CDR3 sequence: CASSVGLAGGSDTQYF. The CDR3 DNA follows: TGTGCCAGCAGTGTGGGACTAGCGGGGGGATCAGATACGCAGTATTTT.

The chain uses TRBV5-5 and TRBJ1-3, with a possible D match to TRBD1 (5 bases). From germline, CDR1 is SGHKS and CDR2 YYEKEE (reference sequence). The CDR3 contains 17 residues. Trimming stripped 0 bases from V and 0 bases from J, with 13 bases between. The CDR3 DNA is TGTGCCAGCAGCTTGGGACCGACAGCCTTCTCTGGAAACACCATATATTTT. It is translated as CASSLGPTAFSGNTIYF. The full variable domain, in which reference TRBV5-5 and TRBJ1-3 provide the parts outside the CDR3, is DAGVTQSPTHLIKTRGQQVTLRCSPISGHKSVSWYQQVLGQGPQFIFQYYEKEERGRGNFPDRFSARQFPNYSSELNVNALLLGDSALYLCASSLGPTAFSGNTIYFGEGSWLTVV.

This clone was seen only once. This sequence joins TRBV3-1 (or the pseudogene TRBV3-2) and TRBJ1-5, with 12 bases lining up with TRBD1. After removal of 1 base from V and 4 bases from J, the junction contained 2 bases not matched to a gene. CDR3 size: 16 residues. In germline, CDR1 is LGHDT, CDR2 YNNKEL (reference sequence). CDR3 in DNA: TGTGCCAGCAGCCAAGCGGGACAGGGGGCTAATCAGCCCCAGCATTTT. Its protein is CASSQAGQGANQPQHF.

The J gene is TRBJ2-5, the V gene TRBV5-1; 11 bases fit TRBD2. The junction had 12 bases not matched to a gene; V was cut back by 6 bases and J by 5 bases. From germline, CDR1 is SGHRS and CDR2 YFSETQ. There are 16 residues in the CDR3. The CDR3 DNA follows: TGCGCCAGCACCCCGACTAGCGGGGCCCGTCTGGAGACCCAGTACTTC. Translating gives CASTPTSGARLETQYF.